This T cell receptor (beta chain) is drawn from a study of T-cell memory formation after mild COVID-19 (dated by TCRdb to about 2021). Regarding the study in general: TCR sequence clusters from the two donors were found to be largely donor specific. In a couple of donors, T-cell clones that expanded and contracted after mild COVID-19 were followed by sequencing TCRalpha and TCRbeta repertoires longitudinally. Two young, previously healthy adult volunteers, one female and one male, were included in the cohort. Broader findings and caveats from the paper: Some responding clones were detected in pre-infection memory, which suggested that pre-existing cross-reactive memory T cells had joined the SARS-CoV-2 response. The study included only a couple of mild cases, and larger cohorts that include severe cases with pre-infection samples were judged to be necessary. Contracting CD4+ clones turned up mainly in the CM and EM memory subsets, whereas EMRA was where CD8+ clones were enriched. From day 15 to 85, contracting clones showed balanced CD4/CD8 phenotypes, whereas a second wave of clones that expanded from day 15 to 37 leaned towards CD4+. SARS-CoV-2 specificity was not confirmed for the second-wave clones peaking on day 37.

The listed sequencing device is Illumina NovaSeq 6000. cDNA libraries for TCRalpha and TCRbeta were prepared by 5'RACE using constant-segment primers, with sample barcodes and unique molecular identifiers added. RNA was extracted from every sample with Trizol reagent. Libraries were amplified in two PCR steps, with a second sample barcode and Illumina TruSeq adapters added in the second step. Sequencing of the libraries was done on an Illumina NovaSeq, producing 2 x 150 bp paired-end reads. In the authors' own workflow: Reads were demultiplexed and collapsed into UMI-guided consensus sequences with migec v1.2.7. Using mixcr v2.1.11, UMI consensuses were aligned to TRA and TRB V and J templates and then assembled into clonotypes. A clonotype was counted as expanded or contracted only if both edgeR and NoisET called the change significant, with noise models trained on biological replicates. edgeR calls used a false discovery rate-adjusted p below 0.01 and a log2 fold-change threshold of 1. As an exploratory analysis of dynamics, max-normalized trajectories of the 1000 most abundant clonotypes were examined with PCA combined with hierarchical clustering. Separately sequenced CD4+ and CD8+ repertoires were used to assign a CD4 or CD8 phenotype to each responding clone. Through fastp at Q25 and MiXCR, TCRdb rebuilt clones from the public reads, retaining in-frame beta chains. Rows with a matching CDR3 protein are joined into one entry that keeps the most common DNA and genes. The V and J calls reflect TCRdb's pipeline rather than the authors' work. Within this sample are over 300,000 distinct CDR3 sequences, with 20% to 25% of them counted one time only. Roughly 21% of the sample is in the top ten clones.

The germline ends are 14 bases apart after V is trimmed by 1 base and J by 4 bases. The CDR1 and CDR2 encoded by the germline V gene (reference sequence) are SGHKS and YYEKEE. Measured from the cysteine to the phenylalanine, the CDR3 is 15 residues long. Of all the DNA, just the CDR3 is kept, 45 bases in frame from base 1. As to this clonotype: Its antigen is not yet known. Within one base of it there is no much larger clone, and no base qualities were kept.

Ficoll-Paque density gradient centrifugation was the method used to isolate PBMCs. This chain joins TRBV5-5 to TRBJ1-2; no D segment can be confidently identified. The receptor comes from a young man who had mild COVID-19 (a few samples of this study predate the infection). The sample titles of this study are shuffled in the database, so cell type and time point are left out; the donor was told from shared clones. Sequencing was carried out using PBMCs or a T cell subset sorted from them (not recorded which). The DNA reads TGTGCCAGCAGCTTGAGGCCGCAGGATGCCTATGGCTACACCTTC. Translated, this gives CASSLRPQDAYGYTF. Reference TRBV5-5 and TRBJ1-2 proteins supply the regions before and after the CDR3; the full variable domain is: DAGVTQSPTHLIKTRGQQVTLRCSPISGHKSVSWYQQVLGQGPQFIFQYYEKEERGRGNFPDRFSARQFPNYSSELNVNALLLGDSALYLCASSLRPQDAYGYTFGSGTRLTVV.